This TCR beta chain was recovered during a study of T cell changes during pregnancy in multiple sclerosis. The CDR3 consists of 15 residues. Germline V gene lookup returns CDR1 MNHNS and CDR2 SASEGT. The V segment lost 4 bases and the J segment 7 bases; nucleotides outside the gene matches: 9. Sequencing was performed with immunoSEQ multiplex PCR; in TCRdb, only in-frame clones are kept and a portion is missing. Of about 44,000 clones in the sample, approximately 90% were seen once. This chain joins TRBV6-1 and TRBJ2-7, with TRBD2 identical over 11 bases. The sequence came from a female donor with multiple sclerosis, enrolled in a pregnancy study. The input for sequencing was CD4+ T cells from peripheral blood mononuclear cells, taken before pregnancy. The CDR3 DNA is TGTGCCAGCAGTGCGACTAGCGGGATGTCTACGGAGCAGTACTTC. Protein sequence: CASSATSGMSTEQYF.